A single sample is the source of the 11 T cell receptor beta chains below, sequenced in a study of T-cell memory formation after mild COVID-19. TCRdb passed the 5' RACE reads through MiXCR, listing each CDR3 protein once. The sample holds 110,000 or so distinct CDR3 sequences, 22% seen once. The sample consisted of PBMCs or a T cell subset sorted from them (not recorded which). Source of these receptors: a man younger than 35 who had mild COVID-19 (a few samples of this study predate the infection). Cell type and time point are not known.

The chain employs TRBV7-9 and TRBJ2-7, with unresolved D. The CDR3 spans 11 residues. Germline V lookup: CDR1 SEHNR, CDR2 FQNEAQ (reference sequence). Between the trimmed V and J ends, which lost 3 bases and 6 bases, there was a span of 6 bases. The CDR3 reads CASSFGVEQYV. In DNA form, the CDR3 reads TGTGCCAGCAGCTTTGGGGTCGAGCAGTACGTC.

This clonotype was observed a few times. The rearrangement uses TRBV7-2 and TRBJ2-5; D remains ambiguous. The CDR3 runs 14 residues. The V end lost 1 base, the J end lost 7 bases, and 13 bases lay between the germline ends. The germline V gene encodes CDR1 SGHTA and CDR2 FQGNSA. Written as DNA, the CDR3 is TGTGCCAGCAGCTTAGACGCTAGAGCAGGGACCCAGTACTTC. This gives the protein CASSLDARAGTQYF.

This clonotype showed up just a few times. This chain connects TRBV6-5 to TRBJ2-3, with TRBD1 as a possible D gene (6 bases). Germline V gives CDR1 MNHEY, CDR2 SVGAGI. This CDR3 has 15 residues. V shed 5 bases and J shed 0 bases, with 12 bases lying between them. This chain's CDR3 is CASSNRVGSTDTQYF. In DNA, the CDR3 is TGTGCCAGCAGTAACAGGGTGGGGAGCACAGATACGCAGTATTTT.

This clonotype was observed a handful of times. The rearrangement uses TRBV6-2 or TRBV6-3 and TRBJ2-3; no reliable D call. This CDR3 is 10 amino acids long. Germline-derived CDR1 and CDR2 are MNHEY and SVGEGT. V was cut by 6 bases and J by 7 bases, with 5 bases left in between. The CDR3 coding sequence is TGTGCCAGCAGCGATTATACGCAGTATTTT. Protein sequence: CASSDYTQYF.

In its sample, this clonotype was seen a few times. This chain uses TRBV19 with TRBJ2-3; D call uncertain. CDR3 length: 13 amino acids. V lost 7 bases, J lost 3 bases, and 11 bases lay in between. Germline CDR1 reads LNHDA; CDR2 reads SQIVND (reference sequence). The chain's CDR3 is CASTRTGTDTQYF. The CDR3, as DNA: TGTGCCAGTACCCGTACCGGAACAGATACGCAGTATTTT.

This clonotype was detected a few times. The chain recombines TRBV29-1 with TRBJ2-1; D is ambiguous. With 5 bases removed from V and 8 bases from J, the gap between germline ends came to 13 bases. There are 12 residues in the CDR3. Germline loops: CDR1 SQVTM, CDR2 ANQGSEA. This chain's CDR3 is CSVSEAAYEQFF. The CDR3 DNA sequence: TGCAGCGTTTCAGAGGCGGCATATGAGCAGTTCTTC.

The chain uses TRBV4-1 and TRBJ1-2; D unclear. The germline V gene has CDR1 MGHRA and CDR2 YSYEKL. Trimming cost V 3 bases and J 6 bases, with 17 bases left between them. CDR3 size: 15 residues. The CDR3 DNA reads TGCGCCAGCAGCCAGGAGAAGGGCTTCATGGATGGCTACACCTTC. Translating it yields CASSQEKGFMDGYTF.

This rearrangement joins TRBV6-2 or TRBV6-3 to TRBJ2-7; D uncertain. Germline loops: CDR1 MNHEY, CDR2 SVGEGT. The CDR3 runs 16 residues. V was pared by 5 bases and J by 5 bases, with 22 bases between. This CDR3 reads CASSHRSIPPRNEQYV. The CDR3 DNA reads as TGTGCCAGCAGTCATCGGTCTATCCCCCCAAGGAACGAGCAGTACGTC.

The chain is built from TRBV29-1 and TRBJ2-1, with D possibly matching TRBD1 (6 bases). The CDR3 length is 12 residues. V was pared by 3 bases and J by 7 bases, with 10 bases between. Germline V gene lookup returns CDR1 SQVTM and CDR2 ANQGSEA. The CDR3 nucleotides are TGCAGCGTTGATCTCAGGGGTAATGAGCAGTTCTTC. Encoded protein: CSVDLRGNEQFF.

The rearrangement joins TRBV5-1 to TRBJ2-1, with 11 bases fitting TRBD1. CDR3 size: 15 residues. Trimming at V came to 3 bases and at J to 4 bases, leaving 3 bases not matched to a gene. The germline CDR1 and CDR2 sequences are SGHRS and YFSETQ. Written as DNA, the CDR3 is TGCGCCAGCAGCTCGGGGACAGGGGGTTACAATGAGCAGTTCTTC. Protein sequence: CASSSGTGGYNEQFF.

This clonotype has just a few counts. The V gene is TRBV7-2, the J gene TRBJ2-1, with 7 positions matching TRBD2. Germline CDR1 reads SGHTA; CDR2 reads FQGNSA. This CDR3 region has 18 residues. Unmatched junction bases numbered 11, after V lost 3 bases and J lost 0 bases. The CDR3 nucleotides read TGTGCCAGCAGCTTCCCCAGCGGGGTTGCGAGCTCCTACAATGAGCAGTTCTTC. Protein: CASSFPSGVASSYNEQFF.